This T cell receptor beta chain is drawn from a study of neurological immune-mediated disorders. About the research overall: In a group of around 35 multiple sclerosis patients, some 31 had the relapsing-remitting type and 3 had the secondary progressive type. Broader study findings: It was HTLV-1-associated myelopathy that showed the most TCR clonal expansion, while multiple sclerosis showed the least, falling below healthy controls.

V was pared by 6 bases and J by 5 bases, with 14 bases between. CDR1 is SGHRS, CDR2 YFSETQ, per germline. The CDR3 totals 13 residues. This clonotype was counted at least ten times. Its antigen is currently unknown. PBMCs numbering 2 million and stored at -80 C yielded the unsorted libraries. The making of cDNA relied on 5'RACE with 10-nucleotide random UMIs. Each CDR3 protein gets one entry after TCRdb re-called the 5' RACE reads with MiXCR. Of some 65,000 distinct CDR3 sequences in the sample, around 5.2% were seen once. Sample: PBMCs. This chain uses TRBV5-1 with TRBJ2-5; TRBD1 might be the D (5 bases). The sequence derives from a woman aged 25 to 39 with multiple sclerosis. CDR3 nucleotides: TGCGCCAGCACGCGCTTCCCAGGGGAGACCCAGTACTTC. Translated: CASTRFPGETQYF.